The 20 T cell receptor beta chains listed next were all sequenced from one sample in a study of Graves' ophthalmopathy and Graves' hyperthyroidism. Transcripts of RNA were the source for amplifying TCR beta CDR3 regions. Second-round multiplex PCR followed a first-round RT-PCR using HTBI primers. Via MiXCR, TCRdb re-called the multiplex PCR reads, giving one row per CDR3 protein. Seen here are hundreds of thousands of distinct CDR3 sequences, over 40% observed once, and the top ten hold over 2.5%. Sequencing was done on a sample of peripheral blood. The receptors were sampled from an adult man with Graves' ophthalmopathy.

Many counts were recorded for this clonotype. The gene calls are TRBV19 and TRBJ1-1, with 8 bases aligning to TRBD1. Losses at the gene ends were 6 bases for V and 1 base for J; bases not matched to a gene: 10. From germline, CDR1 is LNHDA and CDR2 SQIVND (reference sequence). The CDR3 is 16 residues long. In DNA, the CDR3 is TGTGCCAGTAGAGGACAGGGTAAAGGTCCGAACACTGAAGCTTTCTTT. Residues: CASRGQGKGPNTEAFF.

This clonotype occurred once. A much larger clone differs from this one at a single base, so this may be a read error. As the CDR3 is not closed by the conserved phenylalanine or tryptophan, this likely results from a read error. The chain recombines TRBV7-2 with TRBJ2-7; D is undetermined. The germline CDR1 and CDR2 sequences are SGHTA and FQGNSA. The V and J ends lost 8 bases and 3 bases respectively, with 8 bases between them. CDR3 length: 11 residues. CDR3 sequence (DNA): TGTGCCAGCGTGTTTCTCTACGAGCAGTACCTC. Translating gives CASVFLYEQYL.

This sequence joins TRBV20-1 and TRBJ2-7, with D perhaps matching TRBD2 (6 bases). CDR1 is DFQATT and CDR2 is SNEGSKA in the germline V gene (reference sequence). The CDR3 has 16 amino acids. The germline V and J ends were trimmed by 6 bases and 0 bases, with 21 bases remaining between them. The CDR3 region is CSAGENGGGNSYEQYF. CDR3 nucleotide sequence: TGCAGTGCCGGAGAAAACGGGGGAGGAAACTCCTACGAGCAGTACTTC.

The chain recombines TRBV9 with TRBJ1-6; D is uncertain. The germline V gene has CDR1 SGDLS and CDR2 YYNGEE. Trimming took off 5 bases at V and 10 bases at J, with 19 bases between the two ends. The CDR3 totals 15 residues. The CDR3 reads CASSGGQEGASPLHF. The CDR3 region has the DNA TGTGCCAGCAGTGGTGGGCAGGAGGGTGCCTCACCCCTCCACTTT.

The chain carries TRBV6-6 and TRBJ2-2; D call uncertain. This CDR3 is built from 13 residues. Trimming shortened V by 5 bases and J by 7 bases, and 11 bases separated the two germline ends. Germline CDR1 is MNHNY and CDR2 is SVGAGI (reference sequence). This chain's CDR3 is CASSPRANGELFF. CDR3 nucleotide sequence: TGTGCCAGCAGTCCTAGGGCTAACGGGGAGCTGTTTTTT.

This clonotype was counted a single time. The gene calls are TRBV20-1 and TRBJ1-2; TRBD1 is a possible D gene (5 bases). In germline, CDR1 is DFQATT, CDR2 SNEGSKA (reference sequence). With 3 bases removed from V and 2 bases from J, the gap between germline ends came to 13 bases. The CDR3 is 14 amino acids. CDR3 bases: TGCAGTGCTAGGGGTCGCAGGGAAAACTATGGCTACACCTTC. Its translation: CSARGRRENYGYTF.

This clonotype has ten or more counts. The V gene is TRBV7-9, the J gene TRBJ1-6; 10 bases match TRBD1. The CDR3 contains 14 residues. The germline gives CDR1 SEHNR, CDR2 FQNEAQ (reference sequence). The V and J ends lost 4 bases and 10 bases, in that order; junction bases with no gene match: 4. The CDR3 loop is CASSSGQGQSPLHF. CDR3 coding DNA: TGTGCCAGCAGCTCGGGACAGGGGCAGTCACCCCTCCACTTT.

This clonotype was detected ten times or more. The rearrangement uses TRBV7-9 and TRBJ1-2, with no clear D. Germline V lookup: CDR1 SEHNR, CDR2 FQNEAQ (reference sequence). The CDR3 has 14 amino acids. V was pared by 5 bases and J by 8 bases, with 18 bases between. CDR3 protein: CASSETDDPFGYTF. The CDR3, as DNA: TGTGCCAGCAGCGAAACCGATGACCCGTTCGGCTACACCTTC.

The table lists this clonotype with a few counts. The CDR3 sequence: CSAKRGREGYEQYF. CDR3 nucleotides: TGCAGTGCCAAACGGGGGCGGGAGGGCTACGAGCAGTACTTC. The V gene is TRBV20-1, the J gene TRBJ2-7; 9 bases align to TRBD2. The CDR3 spans 14 residues. Germline assignment: CDR1 DFQATT and CDR2 SNEGSKA (reference sequence). J gave up 3 bases and V 6 bases, and 9 bases lay outside the gene matches.

The chain combines TRBV10-3 with TRBJ1-2; the D gene is possibly TRBD1 (5 bases). V lost 10 bases and J 8 bases, leaving 26 bases between the germline ends. Germline CDR1 reads ENHRY; CDR2 reads SYGVKD. The CDR3 runs to 15 residues. CDR3 nucleotides: TGTGCCAGCGGGAGGGGAGAAGGCCTTGAGGTGGGCTACACCTTC. The encoded protein is CASGRGEGLEVGYTF.

In its sample, this clonotype was seen a few times. This chain connects TRBV2 to TRBJ2-5; no clear D. V was cut by 7 bases and J by 1 base, with 13 bases left in between. The CDR3 length is 14 residues. Germline CDR1 SNHLY, CDR2 FYNNEI. The CDR3 reads CASTFVVGQETQYF. DNA for the CDR3: TGTGCCAGCACCTTCGTGGTCGGCCAAGAGACCCAGTACTTC.

This rearrangement joins TRBV29-1 to TRBJ1-3; TRBD1 aligns across 9 bases. Germline V gene lookup returns CDR1 SQVTM and CDR2 ANQGSEA. Losses at the gene ends were 6 bases for V and 7 bases for J; bases not matched to a gene: 7. This CDR3 spans 13 amino acids. CDR3 bases: TGCAGCGTGATGAACAGGGGGCAGAACACCATATATTTT. It encodes CSVMNRGQNTIYF.

V is TRBV29-1 and J is TRBJ2-2; the D is unclear. Germline V gene lookup returns CDR1 SQVTM and CDR2 ANQGSEA. The CDR3 is 12 amino acids. The V end lost 8 bases, the J end lost 0 bases, and 7 bases lay between the germline ends. DNA for the CDR3: TGCAGCTTGAGCACGAACACCGGGGAGCTGTTTTTT. Encoded protein: CSLSTNTGELFF.

This clonotype showed up many times. The rearrangement joins TRBV12-3 or TRBV12-4 to TRBJ1-5; D not resolved. V was pared by 7 bases and J by 7 bases, with 14 bases between. This CDR3 contains 13 residues. CDR3 amino acids: CASTPRADQPQHF. For the CDR3, the DNA is TGTGCCAGCACCCCGAGGGCTGACCAGCCCCAGCATTTT.

The chain joins TRBV29-1 to TRBJ2-5; no reliable D call. V dropped 6 bases and J dropped 7 bases, with 18 bases sitting between them. CDR1 SQVTM and CDR2 ANQGSEA come from the germline V gene. The length of the CDR3 is 13 residues. The CDR3 nucleotides read TGCAGCGTACGCAGCCCGGGCATGAGGACCCAGTACTTC. It translates to CSVRSPGMRTQYF. Looking up the rest from reference TRBV29-1 and TRBJ2-5 gives the full variable domain: SAVISQKPSRDICQRGTSLTIQCQVDSQVTMMFWYRQQPGQSLTLIATANQGSEATYESGFVIDKFPISRPNLTFSTLTVSNMSPEDSSIYLCSVRSPGMRTQYFGPGTRLLVL.

Only one count was recorded for this clonotype. A junction boundary mismatches the germline segment, possibly from a read error. This chain joins TRBV25-1 and TRBJ1-6; TRBD1 might be the D (5 bases). The CDR3 runs to 14 residues. Germline V lookup: CDR1 MGHDK, CDR2 SYGVNS. CDR3 sequence: CASSDRVVNSPLHF. DNA of the CDR3: TGTGCCAGCAGTGACAGGGTCGTAAATTCACCTCTCCACTTT.

This clonotype was picked up many times. One end of the junction varies from germline; a read error may be responsible. This sequence joins TRBV10-3 and TRBJ2-6; D possibly uses TRBD1 or TRBD2 (5 bases each). The length of the CDR3 is 15 residues. Germline V gene data show CDR1 as ENHRY and CDR2 as SYGVKD. The CDR3 bases are TGTGCCAGCAGTCGGGGCTACTCTGGGGCCAACGTCCTGACTTTC. Encoded protein: CASSRGYSGANVLTF.

The chain combines TRBV5-5 with TRBJ1-3; possible D gene TRBD1, 5 bases. V lost 1 base and J lost 2, with 16 bases in between. Per the germline V gene, CDR1 is SGHKS and CDR2 is YYEKEE (reference sequence). The CDR3 has 17 residues. CDR3 bases: TGTGCCAGCAGCTTGAAGAAAGGGGCTAGTGCTGGAAACACCATATATTTT. Its protein product is CASSLKKGASAGNTIYF.

This clonotype was counted ten times or more. This chain uses TRBV19 with TRBJ1-2; no firm D call. This CDR3 is 12 amino acids long. The V gene lost 7 bases and the J gene lost 4 bases, with 10 bases spanning the gap. Germline V gene lookup returns CDR1 LNHDA and CDR2 SQIVND (reference sequence). The CDR3 DNA reads as TGTGCCAGTATCATACACGTCTATGGCTACACCTTC. Its translation is CASIIHVYGYTF.

In regard to this clonotype: Being one base from a much bigger clone, this may be a read error. The rearrangement joins TRBV20-1 to TRBJ1-1; TRBD1 matches 9 bases. The ends lost 5 bases at V and 3 bases at J; junction bases unmatched: 7. The CDR3 is made up of 14 amino acids. Germline lookup yields CDR1 DFQATT and CDR2 SNEGSKA (reference sequence). The CDR3, as DNA: TGCAGTGCTCTCCCCCGGACAGGGGACACTGAAGCTTTCTTT. Amino acid sequence: CSALPRTGDTEAFF.